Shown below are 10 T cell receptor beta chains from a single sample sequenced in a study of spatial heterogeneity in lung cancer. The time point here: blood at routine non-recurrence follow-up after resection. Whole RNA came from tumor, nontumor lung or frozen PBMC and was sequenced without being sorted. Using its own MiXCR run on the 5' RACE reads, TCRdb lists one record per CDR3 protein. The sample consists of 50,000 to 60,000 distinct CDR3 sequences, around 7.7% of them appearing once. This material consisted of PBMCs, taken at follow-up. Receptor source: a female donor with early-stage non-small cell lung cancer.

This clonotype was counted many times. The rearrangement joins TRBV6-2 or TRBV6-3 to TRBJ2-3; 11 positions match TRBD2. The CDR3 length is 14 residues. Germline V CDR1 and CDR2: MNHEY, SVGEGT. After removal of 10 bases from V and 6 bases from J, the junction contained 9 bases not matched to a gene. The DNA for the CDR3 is TGTGCCACCCTAGCGGGGGGTCCAGCGGATACGCAGTATTTT. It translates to CATLAGGPADTQYF.

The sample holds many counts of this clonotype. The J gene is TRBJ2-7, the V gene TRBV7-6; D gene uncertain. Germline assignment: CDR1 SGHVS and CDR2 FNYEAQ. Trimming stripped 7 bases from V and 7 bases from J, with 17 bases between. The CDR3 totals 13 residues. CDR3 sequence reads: CASTISLGREQYF. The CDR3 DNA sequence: TGTGCCAGCACCATTTCCCTCGGAAGGGAGCAGTACTTC. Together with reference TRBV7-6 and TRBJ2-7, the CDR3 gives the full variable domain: GAGVSQSPRYKVTKRGQDVALRCDPISGHVSLYWYRQALGQGPEFLTYFNYEAQQDKSGLPNDRFSAERPEGSISTLTIQRTEQRDSAMYRCASTISLGREQYFGPGTRLTVT.

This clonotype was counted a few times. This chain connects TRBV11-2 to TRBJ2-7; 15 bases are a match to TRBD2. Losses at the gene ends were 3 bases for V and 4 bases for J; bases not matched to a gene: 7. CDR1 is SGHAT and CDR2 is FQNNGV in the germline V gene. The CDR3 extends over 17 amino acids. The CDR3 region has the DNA TGTGCCAGCAGCTTCGGGACTAGCGGGGGGCGGTCTTACGAGCAGTACTTC. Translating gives CASSFGTSGGRSYEQYF.

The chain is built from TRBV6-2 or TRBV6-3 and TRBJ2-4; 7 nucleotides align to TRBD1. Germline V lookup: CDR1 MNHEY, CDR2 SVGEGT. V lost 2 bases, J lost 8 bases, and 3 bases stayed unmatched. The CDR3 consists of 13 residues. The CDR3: CASSYRGQYIQYF. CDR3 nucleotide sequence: TGTGCCAGCAGTTACAGGGGGCAGTACATTCAGTACTTC.

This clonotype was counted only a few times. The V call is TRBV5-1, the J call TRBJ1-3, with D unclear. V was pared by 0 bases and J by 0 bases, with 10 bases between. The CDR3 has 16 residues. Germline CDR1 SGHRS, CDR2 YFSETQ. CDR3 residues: CASSLEAAISGNTIYF. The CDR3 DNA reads TGCGCCAGCAGCTTGGAAGCGGCGATCTCTGGAAACACCATATATTTT.

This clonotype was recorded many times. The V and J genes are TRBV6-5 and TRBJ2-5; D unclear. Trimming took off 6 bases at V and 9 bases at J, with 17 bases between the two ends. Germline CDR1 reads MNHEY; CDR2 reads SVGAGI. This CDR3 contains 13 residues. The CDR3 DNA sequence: TGTGCCAGCAGCGTAGGGCAGAGTGTGGCCCAGTACTTC. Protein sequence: CASSVGQSVAQYF.

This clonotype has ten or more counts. The CDR3, as DNA: TGTGCCAGCAGTTTGATTGAGCAGTTCTTC. Residues: CASSLIEQFF. The chain is built from TRBV12-3 or TRBV12-4 and TRBJ2-1; D unclear. Between the trimmed V and J ends, which lost 3 bases and 9 bases, there was a span of 3 bases. The CDR3 sequence is 10 residues long.

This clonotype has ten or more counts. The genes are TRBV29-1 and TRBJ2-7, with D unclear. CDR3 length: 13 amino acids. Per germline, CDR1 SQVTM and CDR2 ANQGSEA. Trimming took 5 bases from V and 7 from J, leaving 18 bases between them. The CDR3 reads CSVQVSHPGEQYF. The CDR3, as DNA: TGCAGCGTTCAGGTCAGCCACCCGGGTGAGCAGTACTTC.

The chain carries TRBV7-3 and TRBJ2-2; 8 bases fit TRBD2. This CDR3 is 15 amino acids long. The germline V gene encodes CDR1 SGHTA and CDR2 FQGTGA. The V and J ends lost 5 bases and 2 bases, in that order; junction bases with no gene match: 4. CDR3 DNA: TGTGCCAGCAGCCCTGCGGGGGGCAACACCGGGGAGCTGTTTTTT. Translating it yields CASSPAGGNTGELFF.

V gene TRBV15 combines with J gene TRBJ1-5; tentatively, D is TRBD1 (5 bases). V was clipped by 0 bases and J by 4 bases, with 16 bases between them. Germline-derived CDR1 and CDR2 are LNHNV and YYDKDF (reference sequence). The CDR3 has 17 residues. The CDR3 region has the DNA TGTGCCACCAGCAGAGATGGAACGCAGGGTGCAAATCAGCCCCAGCATTTT. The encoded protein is CATSRDGTQGANQPQHF.